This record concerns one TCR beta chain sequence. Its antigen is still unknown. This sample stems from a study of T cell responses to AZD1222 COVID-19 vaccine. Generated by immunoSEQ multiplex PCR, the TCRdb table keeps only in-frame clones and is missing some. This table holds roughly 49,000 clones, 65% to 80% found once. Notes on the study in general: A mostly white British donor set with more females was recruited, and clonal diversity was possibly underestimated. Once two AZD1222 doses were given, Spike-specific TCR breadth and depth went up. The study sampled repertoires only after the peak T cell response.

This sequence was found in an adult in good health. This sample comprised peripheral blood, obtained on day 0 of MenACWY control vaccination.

The CDR3 loop reads CASSLETGNNSPLHF. The CDR3 nucleotides read TGTGCCAGCAGTTTAGAGACAGGGAATAATTCACCCCTCCACTTT. V is TRBV27 and J is TRBJ1-6; 7 bases fit TRBD1. The CDR3 sequence is 15 residues long. V lost 2 bases to trimming and J lost 5 bases; unmatched junction nucleotides: 3. CDR1 and CDR2 (germline): MNHEY, SMNVEV (reference sequence).